The rows below give T cell receptor beta chains drawn from one sample of a study of long-term antiretroviral therapy in people with HIV. Libraries were prepared by immunoSEQ multiplex PCR; TCRdb keeps only in-frame clonotypes and omits some of them. The table has 42,000 or so clones, more than 75% seen once. The source was unsorted PBMCs, collected 0.1 years before starting antiretroviral therapy. These receptors were obtained from a woman aged 45-59 years with HIV. Each CDR3 is given with its conserved first and last residue. A D gene is named only where the DNA matches it firmly. Only part of the rows carry a size: once, few, many, or a class if the clone is expanded.

TRBV5-1	TRBJ2-2	NA	NA	CASSFVGNPSTGELFF	TGCGCCAGCAGCTTCGTTGGCAATCCGAGCACCGGGGAGCTGTTTTTT
TRBV9	TRBJ2-2	TRBD2	NA	CARYSGGGTGELFF	TGTGCCCGCTATAGCGGGGGCGGCACCGGGGAGCTGTTTTTT
TRBV11-3	TRBJ2-1	NA	NA	CASSLEGGTVNEQFF	TGTGCCAGCAGCTTAGAAGGCGGAACAGTAAATGAGCAGTTCTTC
TRBV6-1	TRBJ1-5	NA	NA	CASSELAGYSNQPQHF	TGTGCCAGCAGTGAGTTGGCAGGGTATAGCAATCAGCCCCAGCATTTT
TRBV2	TRBJ2-3	TRBD1	NA	CASSEFRDSGGGTQYF	TGTGCCAGCAGTGAATTTCGGGACAGCGGCGGAGGTACGCAGTATTTT
TRBV18	TRBJ2-7	NA	NA	CASSPTGTGSSYEQYF	TGTGCCAGCTCACCCACAGGGACGGGAAGCTCCTACGAGCAGTACTTC
TRBV7-3	TRBJ1-2	NA	NA	CASSFSEGADYGYTF	TGTGCCAGCAGCTTTTCTGAAGGGGCCGACTATGGCTACACCTTC
TRBV30	TRBJ2-7	NA	NA	CAWGESYEQYF	TGTGCCTGGGGTGAATCCTACGAGCAGTACTTC
TRBV5-7	TRBJ2-3	NA	NA	CASSSIGPRTDTQYF	TGTGCCAGCAGCAGCATCGGACCTCGCACAGATACGCAGTATTTT
TRBV7-2	TRBJ2-5	TRBD2	NA	CASRKGTTQETQYF	TGTGCCAGCAGGAAAGGGACTACTCAAGAGACCCAGTACTTC
TRBV5-4	TRBJ2-4	TRBD1	NA	CASSLPRGTAKNIQYF	TGTGCCAGCAGCTTGCCCAGGGGGACGGCCAAAAACATTCAGTACTTC
TRBV27	TRBJ2-1	NA	NA	CASSQDITSYNEQFF	TGTGCCAGCAGCCAGGACATCACGTCCTACAATGAGCAGTTCTTC
TRBV5-6	TRBJ1-1	NA	once	CASSLGQRSEAFF	TGTGCCAGCAGCCTCGGACAGCGGTCGGAAGCTTTCTTT
TRBV7-4	TRBJ1-3	TRBD1	NA	CASSSTGTGKGNTIYF	TGTGCCAGCAGCTCTACCGGGACAGGCAAAGGAAACACCATATATTTT
TRBV13	TRBJ1-2	TRBD1	NA	CASSFPTGGKGYGYTF	TGTGCCAGCAGCTTCCCAACAGGGGGGAAGGGTTATGGCTACACCTTC
TRBV5-8	TRBJ1-5	NA	NA	CASSLAPGHQPQHF	TGTGCCAGCAGCTTGGCGCCTGGTCATCAGCCCCAGCATTTT
TRBV11-1	TRBJ1-1	NA	NA	CASSSGDRYNSGADEAFF	TGTGCCAGCAGCTCAGGCGACCGTTATAATTCAGGGGCGGATGAAGCTTTCTTT
TRBV2	TRBJ2-1	NA	NA	CASSERSFGNEQFF	TGTGCCAGCAGTGAAAGATCCTTTGGAAATGAGCAGTTCTTC
TRBV14	TRBJ1-6	NA	NA	CASSQEQVFSDSPLHF	TGTGCCAGCAGCCAAGAACAGGTCTTCTCGGATTCACCCCTCCACTTT
TRBV9	TRBJ1-2	NA	few	CASSVAGSFDYGYTF	TGTGCCAGCAGCGTTGCAGGCTCTTTTGACTATGGCTACACCTTC
TRBV10-3	TRBJ2-7	NA	NA	CANSGSSYEQYF	TGTGCCAACTCCGGCAGCTCCTACGAGCAGTACTTC
TRBV19	TRBJ2-7	TRBD1	NA	CASSIGPLGTGVYEQYF	TGTGCCAGTAGTATTGGCCCACTCGGGACAGGGGTCTACGAGCAGTACTTC
TRBV6-5	TRBJ2-7	TRBD2	NA	CASSYGPLERGNF	TGTGCCAGCAGTTACGGACCCCTTGAGCGGGGGAACTTC
TRBV2	TRBJ1-2	NA	NA	CASTLGGPGYTF	TGTGCCAGCACCCTTGGGGGGCCCGGCTACACCTTC
TRBV10-3	TRBJ2-7	NA	NA	CAISSQGAEQYF	TGTGCCATCAGTTCACAGGGAGCCGAGCAGTACTTC
TRBV5-6	TRBJ1-2	NA	NA	CASSEPGQPYGYTF	TGTGCCAGCAGCGAGCCGGGACAACCCTATGGCTACACCTTC
TRBV19	TRBJ2-7	TRBD1	NA	CASSIRTGLYEQYF	TGTGCCAGTAGTATAAGGACAGGGCTCTACGAGCAGTACTTC
TRBV7-9	TRBJ2-3	NA	NA	CASSPGQGSIRTDTQYF	TGTGCCAGCAGCCCGGGCCAGGGTTCGATTCGCACAGATACGCAGTATTTT
TRBV9	TRBJ2-1	TRBD1	once	CASSVVGQGPDEQFF	TGTGCCAGCAGCGTAGTCGGACAGGGTCCGGATGAGCAGTTCTTC
TRBV27	TRBJ2-7	TRBD1	once	CASSLAFRTGTHEQYF	TGTGCCAGCAGTTTGGCTTTCCGGACAGGGACCCACGAGCAGTACTTC
TRBV11-2	TRBJ2-2	TRBD1	NA	CASSRTGGSAGELFF	TGTGCCAGCAGCCGGACAGGGGGGAGCGCCGGGGAGCTGTTTTTT
TRBV19	TRBJ1-1	NA	NA	CASSKKGTPNTEAFF	TGTGCCAGTAGTAAGAAAGGGACTCCTAACACTGAAGCTTTCTTT
TRBV6-5	TRBJ1-1	NA	once	CASSYSSLNTEAFF	TGTGCCAGCAGTTACTCATCACTGAACACTGAAGCTTTCTTT
TRBV6-1	TRBJ1-5	TRBD1	few	CASERPGQSLQPQHF	TGTGCCAGTGAACGGCCGGGACAGTCTCTCCAGCCCCAGCATTTT
TRBV12-5	TRBJ1-3	NA	NA	CASGEGVRAGNTIYF	TGTGCTAGTGGGGAGGGCGTAAGAGCTGGAAACACCATATATTTT
TRBV5-1	TRBJ1-5	TRBD1	NA	CASSPGQEHSNQPQHF	TGCGCCAGCAGCCCAGGACAGGAACATAGCAATCAGCCCCAGCATTTT